This T cell receptor (beta chain) was captured in a study of shared clonotypes between healthy human individuals. With regard to this clone: Antigen unknown. The sample carries other DNA sequences with the same CDR3.

The assay was immunoSEQ multiplex PCR, and TCRdb's table has in-frame clones only and misses some. The data hold nearly 750,000 clones, with just under 75% observed a single time. Study outcomes and limitations: Clonotypes shared by all four donors outscored non-shared clonotypes in generation probability.

In germline, CDR1 is SGHRS, CDR2 YFSETQ. Deletions cut 1 base from V and 3 bases from J, with 8 bases between. The CDR3 extends over 13 amino acids. The receptor's source is a woman under 40 in good health. This chain connects TRBV5-1 to TRBJ2-7; the D gene could be TRBD1 or TRBD2 (5 bases each). The sequencing input was memory CD4+ T cells sorted from blood. Subset specified: CD45RA-negative fraction. The CDR3 DNA is TGCGCCAGCAGCTTGTCTGGGGGCTACGAGCAGTACTTC. As protein: CASSLSGGYEQYF.